The 4 T cell receptor beta chains below come from one sample, sequenced in a study of blood T cell repertoires in COVID-19. Data came from immunoSEQ multiplex PCR; TCRdb stores just in-frame clones and leaves some out. Of over 50,000 clones in the sample, almost 85% are singletons; the top ten hold 13% to 15%. The specimen sequenced was peripheral blood. The receptors shown here come from a human donor in a cohort sampled during active COVID-19.

The chain recombines TRBV11-2 with TRBJ2-1, with TRBD1 as a possible D gene (5 bases). This CDR3 is 15 amino acids long. V shed 1 base and J shed 4 bases, with 11 bases lying between them. Germline CDR1 SGHAT, CDR2 FQNNGV. In DNA form, the CDR3 reads TGTGCCAGCAGCTTAGGAAGGGGTGGGTACAATGAGCAGTTCTTC. This translates into CASSLGRGGYNEQFF. Complete variable domain (other parts from reference TRBV11-2 and TRBJ2-1): EAGVAQSPRYKIIEKRQSVAFWCNPISGHATLYWYQQILGQGPKLLIQFQNNGVVDDSQLPKDRFSAERLKGVDSTLKIQPAKLEDSAVYLCASSLGRGGYNEQFFGPGTRLTVL.

The chain carries TRBV7-9 and TRBJ2-3; 7 nucleotides match TRBD2. J was trimmed by 6 bases and V by 3 bases; bases with no gene match: 15. Germline V gene lookup returns CDR1 SEHNR and CDR2 FQNEAQ (reference sequence). The length of the CDR3 is 17 residues. The CDR3 loop is CASSFSSLGPGGDTQYF. As DNA, the CDR3 is TGTGCCAGCAGCTTTTCCAGCCTGGGGCCCGGGGGGGATACGCAGTATTTT.

The rearrangement uses TRBV9 and TRBJ2-7; 12 bases line up with TRBD2. Germline values: CDR1 SGDLS, CDR2 YYNGEE. The CDR3 covers 15 residues. J was trimmed by 6 bases and V by 0 bases; bases with no gene match: 4. CDR3 bases: TGTGCCAGCAGCGTAGCTAGCGGGGGGGCTTCCGAGCAGTACTTC. Its protein product is CASSVASGGASEQYF.

The rearrangement uses TRBV2 and TRBJ2-3; the match to TRBD2 covers 7 bases. CDR1 is SNHLY, CDR2 FYNNEI, per germline. The trim removed 2 bases at V and 4 bases at J, leaving 9 bases unmatched. The CDR3 loop spans 16 amino acids. As DNA, the CDR3 is TGTGCCAGCAGTGAATTGGCGGGAGAAGCAGCAGATACGCAGTATTTT. The encoded protein is CASSELAGEAADTQYF.